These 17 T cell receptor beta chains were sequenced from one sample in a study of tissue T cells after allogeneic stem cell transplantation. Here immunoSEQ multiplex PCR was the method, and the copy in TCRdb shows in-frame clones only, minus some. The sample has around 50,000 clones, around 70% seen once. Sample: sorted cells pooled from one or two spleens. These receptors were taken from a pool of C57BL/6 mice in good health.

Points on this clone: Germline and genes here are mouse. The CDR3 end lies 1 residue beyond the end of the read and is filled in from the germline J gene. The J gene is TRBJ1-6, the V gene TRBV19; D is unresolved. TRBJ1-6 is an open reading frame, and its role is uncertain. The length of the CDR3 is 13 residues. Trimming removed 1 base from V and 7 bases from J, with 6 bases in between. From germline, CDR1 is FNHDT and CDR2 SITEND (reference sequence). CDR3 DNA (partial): TGTGCCAGCAGTATAACAGCCAATTCGCCCCTCTAC. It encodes CASSITANSPLY. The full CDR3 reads CASSITANSPLYF.

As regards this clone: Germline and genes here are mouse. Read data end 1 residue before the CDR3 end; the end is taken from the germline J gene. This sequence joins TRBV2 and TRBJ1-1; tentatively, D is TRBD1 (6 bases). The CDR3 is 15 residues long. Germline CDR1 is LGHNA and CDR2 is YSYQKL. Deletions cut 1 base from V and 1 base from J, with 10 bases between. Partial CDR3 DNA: TGTGCCAGCAGCCAAGGGGGAGGGGGGAACACAGAAGTCTTC. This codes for CASSQGGGGNTEVF. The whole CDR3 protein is CASSQGGGGNTEVFF.

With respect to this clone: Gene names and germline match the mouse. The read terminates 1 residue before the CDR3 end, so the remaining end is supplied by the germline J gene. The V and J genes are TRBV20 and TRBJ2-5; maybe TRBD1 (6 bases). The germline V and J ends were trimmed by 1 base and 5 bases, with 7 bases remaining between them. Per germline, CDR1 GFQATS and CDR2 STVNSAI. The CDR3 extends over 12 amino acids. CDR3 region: CGARVRGDTQYF. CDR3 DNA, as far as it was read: TGTGGTGCTAGGGTCAGGGGAGACACCCAGTAC.

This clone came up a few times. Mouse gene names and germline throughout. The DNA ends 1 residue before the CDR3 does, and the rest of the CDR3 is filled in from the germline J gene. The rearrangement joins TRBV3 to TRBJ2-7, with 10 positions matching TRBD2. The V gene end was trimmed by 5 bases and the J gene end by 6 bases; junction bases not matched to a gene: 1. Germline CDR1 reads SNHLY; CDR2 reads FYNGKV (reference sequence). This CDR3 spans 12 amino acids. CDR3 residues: CASSRLGGEQYF. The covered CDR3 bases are TGTGCCAGCAGCAGACTGGGGGGTGAACAGTAC.

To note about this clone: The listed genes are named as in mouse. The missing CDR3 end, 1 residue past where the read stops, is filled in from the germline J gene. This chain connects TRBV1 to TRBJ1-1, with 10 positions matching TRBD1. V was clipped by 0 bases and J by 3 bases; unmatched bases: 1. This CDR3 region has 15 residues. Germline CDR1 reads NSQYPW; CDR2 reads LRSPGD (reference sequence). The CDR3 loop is CTCSAETGGDTEVFF. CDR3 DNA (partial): TGCACCTGCAGTGCAGAGACAGGGGGCGACACAGAAGTCTTC.

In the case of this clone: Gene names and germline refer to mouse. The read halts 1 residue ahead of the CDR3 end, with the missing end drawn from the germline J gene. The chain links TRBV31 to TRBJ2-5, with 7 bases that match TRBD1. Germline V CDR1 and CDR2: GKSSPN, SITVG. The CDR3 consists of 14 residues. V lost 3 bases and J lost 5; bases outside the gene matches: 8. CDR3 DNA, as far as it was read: TGTGCCTGGAGAACACAGGGGATTGGAGACACCCAGTAC. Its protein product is CAWRTQGIGDTQY. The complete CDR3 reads CAWRTQGIGDTQYF.

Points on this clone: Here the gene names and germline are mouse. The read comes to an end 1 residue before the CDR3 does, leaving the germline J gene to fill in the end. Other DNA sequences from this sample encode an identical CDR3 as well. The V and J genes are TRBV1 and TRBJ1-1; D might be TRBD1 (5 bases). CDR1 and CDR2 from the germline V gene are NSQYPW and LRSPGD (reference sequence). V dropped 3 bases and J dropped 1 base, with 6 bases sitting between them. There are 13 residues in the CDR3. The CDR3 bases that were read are TGCACCTGCAGTGCCACAGGGAACACAGAAGTCTTC. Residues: CTCSATGNTEVF. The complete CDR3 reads CTCSATGNTEVFF.

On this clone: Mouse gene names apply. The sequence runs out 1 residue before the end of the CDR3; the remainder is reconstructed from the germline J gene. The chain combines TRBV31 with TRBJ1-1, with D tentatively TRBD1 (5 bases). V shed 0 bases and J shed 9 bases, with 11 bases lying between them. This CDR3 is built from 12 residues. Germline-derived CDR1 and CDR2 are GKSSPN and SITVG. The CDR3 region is CAWSLSRAKVFF. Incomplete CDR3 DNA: TGTGCCTGGAGTCTAAGCAGGGCGAAAGTCTTC.

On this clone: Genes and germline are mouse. CDR3 sequence reads: CASSFGGGLETLYF. The part of the CDR3 DNA that was read is TGTGCCAGCAGTTTTGGGGGGGGGCTGGAAACGCTGTAT. The V and J genes are TRBV15 and TRBJ2-3; 8 bases agree with TRBD2. The read finishes 1 residue shy of the CDR3 end, and the germline J gene is used to complete it. The CDR3 is made up of 14 amino acids. Trimming at V came to 3 bases and at J to 6 bases, leaving 5 bases not matched to a gene. CDR1 is SGHND and CDR2 is FRSKSL in the germline V gene.

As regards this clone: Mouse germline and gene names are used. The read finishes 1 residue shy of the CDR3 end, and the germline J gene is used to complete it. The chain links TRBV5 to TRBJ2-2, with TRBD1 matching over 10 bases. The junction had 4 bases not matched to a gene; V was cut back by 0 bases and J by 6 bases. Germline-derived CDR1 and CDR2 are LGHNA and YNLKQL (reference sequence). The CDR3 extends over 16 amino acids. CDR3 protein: CASSQEPGQGSGQLYF. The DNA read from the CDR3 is TGTGCCAGCAGCCAAGAACCGGGACAGGGGTCCGGGCAGCTCTAC.

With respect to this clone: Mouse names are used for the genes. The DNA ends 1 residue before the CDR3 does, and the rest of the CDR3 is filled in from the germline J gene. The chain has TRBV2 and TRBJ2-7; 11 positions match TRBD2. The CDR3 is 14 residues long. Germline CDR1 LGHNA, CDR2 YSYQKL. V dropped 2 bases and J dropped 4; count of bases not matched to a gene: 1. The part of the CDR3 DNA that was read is TGTGCCAGCAGCCAACGGACTGGGGGGTATGAACAGTAC. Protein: CASSQRTGGYEQY. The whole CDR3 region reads CASSQRTGGYEQYF.

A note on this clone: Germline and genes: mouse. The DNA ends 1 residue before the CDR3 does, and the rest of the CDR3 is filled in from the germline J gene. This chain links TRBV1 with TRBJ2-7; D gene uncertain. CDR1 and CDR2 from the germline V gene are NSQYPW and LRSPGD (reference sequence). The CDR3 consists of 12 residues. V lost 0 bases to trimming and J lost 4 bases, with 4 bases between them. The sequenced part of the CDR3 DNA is TGCACCTGCAGTGCAGACTGGTATGAACAGTAC. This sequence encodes CTCSADWYEQY. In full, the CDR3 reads CTCSADWYEQYF.

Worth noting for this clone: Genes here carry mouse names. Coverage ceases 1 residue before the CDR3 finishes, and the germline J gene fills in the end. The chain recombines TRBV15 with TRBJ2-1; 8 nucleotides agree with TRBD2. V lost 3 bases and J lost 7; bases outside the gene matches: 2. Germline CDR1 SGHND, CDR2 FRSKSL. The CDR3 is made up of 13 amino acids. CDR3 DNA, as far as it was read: TGTGCCAGCAGTTTGGGGGGGCGGGCTGAGCAGTTC. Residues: CASSLGGRAEQF. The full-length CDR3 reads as CASSLGGRAEQFF.

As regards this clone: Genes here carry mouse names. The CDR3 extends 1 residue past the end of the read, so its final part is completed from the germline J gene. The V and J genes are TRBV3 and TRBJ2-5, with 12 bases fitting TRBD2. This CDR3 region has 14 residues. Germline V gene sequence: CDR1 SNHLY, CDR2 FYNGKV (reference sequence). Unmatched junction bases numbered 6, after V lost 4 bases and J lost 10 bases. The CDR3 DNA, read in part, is TGTGCCAGCAGCTCACGGACTGGGGGGGAATCCCAGTAC. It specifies CASSSRTGGESQY. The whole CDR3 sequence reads CASSSRTGGESQYF.

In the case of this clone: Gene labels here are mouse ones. The part of the CDR3 DNA that was read is TGTGCCAGCAGTGATATATATAATTCGCCCCTCTAC. It specifies CASSDIYNSPLY. In full, the CDR3 reads CASSDIYNSPLYF. The chain employs TRBV13-1 and TRBJ1-6; no clear D gene. The CDR3 extends 1 residue past the end of the read, so its final part is completed from the germline J gene. TRBJ1-6 carries the ORF label, with uncertain function. The length of the CDR3 is 13 residues. The V and J ends lost 1 base and 4 bases respectively, with 3 bases between them. CDR1 and CDR2 from the germline V gene are NSHNY and SYGAGN.

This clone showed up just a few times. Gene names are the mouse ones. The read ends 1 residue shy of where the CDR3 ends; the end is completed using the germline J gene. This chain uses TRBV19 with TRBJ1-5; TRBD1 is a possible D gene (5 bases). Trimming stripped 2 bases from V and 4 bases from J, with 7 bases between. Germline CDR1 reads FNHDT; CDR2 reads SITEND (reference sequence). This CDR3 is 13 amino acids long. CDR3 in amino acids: CASSIGQNQAPLF. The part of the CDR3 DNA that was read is TGTGCCAGCAGTATCGGACAAAACCAGGCTCCGCTT.

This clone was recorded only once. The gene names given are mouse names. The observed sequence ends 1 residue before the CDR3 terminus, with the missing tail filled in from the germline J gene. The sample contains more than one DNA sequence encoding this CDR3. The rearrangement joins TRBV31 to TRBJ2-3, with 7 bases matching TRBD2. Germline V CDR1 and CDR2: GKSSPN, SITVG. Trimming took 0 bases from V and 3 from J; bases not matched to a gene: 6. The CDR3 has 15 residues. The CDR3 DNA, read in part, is TGTGCCTGGAGTCTCCGGGGGGGAGGGGCAGAAACGCTGTAT. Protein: CAWSLRGGGAETLY. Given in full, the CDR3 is CAWSLRGGGAETLYF.